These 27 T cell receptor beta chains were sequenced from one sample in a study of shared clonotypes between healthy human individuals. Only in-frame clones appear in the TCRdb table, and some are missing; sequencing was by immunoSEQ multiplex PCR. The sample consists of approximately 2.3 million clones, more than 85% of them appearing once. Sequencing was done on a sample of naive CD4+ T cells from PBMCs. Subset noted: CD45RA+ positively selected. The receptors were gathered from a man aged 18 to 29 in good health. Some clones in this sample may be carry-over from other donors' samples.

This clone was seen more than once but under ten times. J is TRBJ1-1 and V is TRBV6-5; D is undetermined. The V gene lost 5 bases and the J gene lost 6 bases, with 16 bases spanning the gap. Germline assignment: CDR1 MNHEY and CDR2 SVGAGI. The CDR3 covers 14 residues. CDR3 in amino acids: CASSTDGVRPEAFF. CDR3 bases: TGTGCCAGCAGTACCGACGGGGTCAGGCCTGAAGCTTTCTTT.

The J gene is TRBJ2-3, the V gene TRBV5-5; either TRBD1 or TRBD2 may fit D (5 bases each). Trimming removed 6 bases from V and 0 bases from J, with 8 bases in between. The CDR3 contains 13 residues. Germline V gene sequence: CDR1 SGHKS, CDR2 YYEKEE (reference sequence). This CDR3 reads CASTRDSTDTQYF. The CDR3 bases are TGTGCCAGCACGAGGGACAGCACAGATACGCAGTATTTT.

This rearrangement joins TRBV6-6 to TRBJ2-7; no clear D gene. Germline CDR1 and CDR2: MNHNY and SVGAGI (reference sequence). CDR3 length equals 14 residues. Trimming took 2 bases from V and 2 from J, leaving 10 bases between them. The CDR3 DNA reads TGTGCCAGCAGTTACATGAGCTCAGCCTACGAGCAGTACTTC. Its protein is CASSYMSSAYEQYF.

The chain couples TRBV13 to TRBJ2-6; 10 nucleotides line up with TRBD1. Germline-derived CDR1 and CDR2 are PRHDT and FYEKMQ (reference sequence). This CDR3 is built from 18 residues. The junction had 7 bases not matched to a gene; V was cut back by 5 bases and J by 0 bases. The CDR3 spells CASSTRRDRGSGANVLTF. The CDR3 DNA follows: TGTGCCAGCAGCACAAGACGGGACAGGGGCTCTGGGGCCAACGTCCTGACTTTC.

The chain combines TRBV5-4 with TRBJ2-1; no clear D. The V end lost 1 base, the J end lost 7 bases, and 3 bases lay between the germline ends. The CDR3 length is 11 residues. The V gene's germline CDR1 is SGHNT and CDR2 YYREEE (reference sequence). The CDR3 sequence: CASSLRNEQFF. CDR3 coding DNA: TGTGCCAGCAGCTTGAGAAATGAGCAGTTCTTC.

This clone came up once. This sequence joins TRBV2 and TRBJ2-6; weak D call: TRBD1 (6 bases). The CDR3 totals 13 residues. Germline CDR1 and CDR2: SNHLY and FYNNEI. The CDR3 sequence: CAGGSSGANVLTF. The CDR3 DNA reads TGTGCAGGGGGAAGCTCTGGGGCCAACGTCCTGACTTTC. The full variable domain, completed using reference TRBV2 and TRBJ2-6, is EPEVTQTPSHQVTQMGQEVILRCVPISNHLYFYWYRQILGQKVEFLVSFYNNEISEKSEIFDDQFSVERPDGSNFTLKIRSTKLEDSAMYFCAGGSSGANVLTFGAGSRLTVL.

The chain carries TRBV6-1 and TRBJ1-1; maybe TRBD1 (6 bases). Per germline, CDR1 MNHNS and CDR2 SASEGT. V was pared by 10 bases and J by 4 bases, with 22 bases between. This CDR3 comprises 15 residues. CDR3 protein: CAIEGVTGRPTEAFF. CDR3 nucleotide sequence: TGTGCCATCGAGGGGGTTACAGGGCGGCCCACTGAAGCTTTCTTT.

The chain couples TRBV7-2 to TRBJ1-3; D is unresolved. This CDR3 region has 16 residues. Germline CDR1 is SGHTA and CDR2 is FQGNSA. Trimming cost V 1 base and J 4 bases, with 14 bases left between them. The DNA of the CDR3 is TGTGCCAGCAGCTTAGGTGTCACGGGCGGAGGAAACACCATATATTTT. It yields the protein CASSLGVTGGGNTIYF.

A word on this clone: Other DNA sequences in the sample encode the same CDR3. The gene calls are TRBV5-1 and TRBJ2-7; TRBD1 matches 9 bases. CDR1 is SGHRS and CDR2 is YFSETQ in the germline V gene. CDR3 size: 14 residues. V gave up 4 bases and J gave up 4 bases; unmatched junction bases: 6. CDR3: CASSPGQGQYEQYF. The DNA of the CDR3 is TGCGCCAGCAGCCCGGGACAGGGCCAATACGAGCAGTACTTC.

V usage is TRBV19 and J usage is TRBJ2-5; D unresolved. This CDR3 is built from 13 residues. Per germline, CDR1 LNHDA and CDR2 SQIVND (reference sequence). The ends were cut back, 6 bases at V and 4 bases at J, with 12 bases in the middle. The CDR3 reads CASRTRAAETQYF. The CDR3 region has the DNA TGTGCCAGTAGGACCCGGGCCGCAGAGACCCAGTACTTC.

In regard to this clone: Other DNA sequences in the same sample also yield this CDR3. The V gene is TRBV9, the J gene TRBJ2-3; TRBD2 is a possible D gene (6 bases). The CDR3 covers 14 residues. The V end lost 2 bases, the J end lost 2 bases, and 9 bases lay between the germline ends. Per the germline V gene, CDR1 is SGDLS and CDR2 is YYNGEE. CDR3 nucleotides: TGTGCCAGCAGCGTCGGGAGAACCACAGATACGCAGTATTTT. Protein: CASSVGRTTDTQYF.

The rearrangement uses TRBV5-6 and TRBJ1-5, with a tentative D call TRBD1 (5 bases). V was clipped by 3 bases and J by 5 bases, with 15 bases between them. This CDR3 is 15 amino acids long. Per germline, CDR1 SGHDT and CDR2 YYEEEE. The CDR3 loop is CASSSGSTGDQPQHF. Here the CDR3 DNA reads TGTGCCAGCAGCTCCGGATCCACGGGGGATCAGCCCCAGCATTTT.

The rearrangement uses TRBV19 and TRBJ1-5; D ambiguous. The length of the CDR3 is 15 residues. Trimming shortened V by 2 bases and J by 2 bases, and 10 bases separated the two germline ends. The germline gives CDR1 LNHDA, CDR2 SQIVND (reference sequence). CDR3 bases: TGTGCCAGTAGTATACTGAGCCCTCGCAATCAGCCCCAGCATTTT. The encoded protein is CASSILSPRNQPQHF.

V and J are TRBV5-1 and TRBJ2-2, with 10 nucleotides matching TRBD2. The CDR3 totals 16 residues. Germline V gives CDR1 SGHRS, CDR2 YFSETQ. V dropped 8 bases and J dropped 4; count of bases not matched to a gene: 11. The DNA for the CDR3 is TGCGCCAGGACTCGATCTAGCGGGAGTTGCACCGGGGAGCTGTTTTTT. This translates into CARTRSSGSCTGELFF.

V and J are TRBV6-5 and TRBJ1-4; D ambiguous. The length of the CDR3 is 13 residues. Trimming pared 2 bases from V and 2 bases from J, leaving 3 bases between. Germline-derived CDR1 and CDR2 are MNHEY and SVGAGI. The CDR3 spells CASSYRTNEKLFF. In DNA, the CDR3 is TGTGCCAGCAGTTACAGGACTAATGAAAAACTGTTTTTT.

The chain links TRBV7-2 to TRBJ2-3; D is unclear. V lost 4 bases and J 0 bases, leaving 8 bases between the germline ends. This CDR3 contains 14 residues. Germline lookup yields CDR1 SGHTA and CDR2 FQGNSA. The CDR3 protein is CASSYSYSTDTQYF. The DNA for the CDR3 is TGTGCCAGCAGCTATTCTTATAGCACAGATACGCAGTATTTT.

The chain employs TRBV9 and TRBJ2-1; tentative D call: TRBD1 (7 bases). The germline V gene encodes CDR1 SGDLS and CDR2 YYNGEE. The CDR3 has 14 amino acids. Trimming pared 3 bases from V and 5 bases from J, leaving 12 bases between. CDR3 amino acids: CASSGRDRDNEQFF. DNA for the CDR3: TGTGCCAGCAGCGGGCGGGACAGAGACAATGAGCAGTTCTTC.

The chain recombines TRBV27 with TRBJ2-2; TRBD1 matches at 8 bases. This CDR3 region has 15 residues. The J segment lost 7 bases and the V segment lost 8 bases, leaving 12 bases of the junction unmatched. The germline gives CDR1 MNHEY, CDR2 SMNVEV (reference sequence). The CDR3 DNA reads TGTGCCAGCGTTTCGTCCAGGGGGCGCTTCGGGGAGCTGTTTTTT. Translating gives CASVSSRGRFGELFF.

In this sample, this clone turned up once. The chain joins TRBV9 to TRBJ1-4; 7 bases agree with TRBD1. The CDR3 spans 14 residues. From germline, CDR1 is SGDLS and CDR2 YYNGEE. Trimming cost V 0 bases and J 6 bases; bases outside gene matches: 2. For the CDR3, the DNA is TGTGCCAGCAGCGTAGGAGGGGGCTATGAAAAACTGTTTTTT. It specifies CASSVGGGYEKLFF.

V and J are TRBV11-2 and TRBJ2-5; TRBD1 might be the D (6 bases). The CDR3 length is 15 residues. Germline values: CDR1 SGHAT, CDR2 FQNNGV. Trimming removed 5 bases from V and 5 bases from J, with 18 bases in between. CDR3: CASSPLGAGGETQYF. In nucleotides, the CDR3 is TGTGCCAGCAGCCCCCTGGGGGCGGGTGGGGAGACCCAGTACTTC.

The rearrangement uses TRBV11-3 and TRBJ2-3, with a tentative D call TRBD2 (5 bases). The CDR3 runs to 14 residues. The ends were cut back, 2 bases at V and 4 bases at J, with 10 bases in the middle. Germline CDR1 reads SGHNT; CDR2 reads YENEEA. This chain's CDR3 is CASSLREGADTQYF. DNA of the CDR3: TGTGCCAGCAGCTTAAGAGAGGGCGCAGATACGCAGTATTTT.

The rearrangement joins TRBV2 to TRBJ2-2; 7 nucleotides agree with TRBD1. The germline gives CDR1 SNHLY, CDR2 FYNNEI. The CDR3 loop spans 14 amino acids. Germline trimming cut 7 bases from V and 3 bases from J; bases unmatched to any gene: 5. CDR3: CASTIGQDTGELFF. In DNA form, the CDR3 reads TGTGCCAGCACGATAGGACAGGACACCGGGGAGCTGTTTTTT.

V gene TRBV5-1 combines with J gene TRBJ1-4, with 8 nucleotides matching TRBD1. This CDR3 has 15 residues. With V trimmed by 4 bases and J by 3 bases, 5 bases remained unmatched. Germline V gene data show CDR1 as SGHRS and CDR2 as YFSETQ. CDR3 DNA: TGCGCCAGCAGCAAGGACAGGGCGCCTAATGAAAAACTGTTTTTT. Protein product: CASSKDRAPNEKLFF.

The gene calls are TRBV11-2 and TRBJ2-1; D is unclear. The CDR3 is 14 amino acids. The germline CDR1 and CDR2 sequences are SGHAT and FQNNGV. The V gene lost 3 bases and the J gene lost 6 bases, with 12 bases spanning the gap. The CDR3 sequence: CASSFGSPLNEQFF. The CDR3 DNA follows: TGTGCCAGCAGCTTTGGGTCCCCTCTCAATGAGCAGTTCTTC. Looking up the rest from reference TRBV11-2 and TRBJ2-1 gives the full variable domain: EAGVAQSPRYKIIEKRQSVAFWCNPISGHATLYWYQQILGQGPKLLIQFQNNGVVDDSQLPKDRFSAERLKGVDSTLKIQPAKLEDSAVYLCASSFGSPLNEQFFGPGTRLTVL.

This CDR3 reads CATSRDPGGLLETQYF. In nucleotides, the CDR3 is TGTGCCACCAGCAGAGATCCTGGAGGGTTATTGGAGACCCAGTACTTC. The V call is TRBV15, the J call TRBJ2-5; maybe TRBD2 (6 bases). The CDR3 is made up of 16 amino acids. Trimming removed 0 bases at V and 5 bases at J, with 16 bases between. Germline loops: CDR1 LNHNV, CDR2 YYDKDF (reference sequence).

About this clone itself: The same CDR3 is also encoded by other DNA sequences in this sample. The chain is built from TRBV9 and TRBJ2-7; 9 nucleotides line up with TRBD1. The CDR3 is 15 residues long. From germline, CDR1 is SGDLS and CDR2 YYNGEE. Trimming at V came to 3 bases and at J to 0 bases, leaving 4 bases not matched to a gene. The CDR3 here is CASSAGQGSSYEQYF. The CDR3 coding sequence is TGTGCCAGCAGCGCGGGACAGGGTAGCTCCTACGAGCAGTACTTC. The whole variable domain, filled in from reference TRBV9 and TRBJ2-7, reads DSGVTQTPKHLITATGQRVTLRCSPRSGDLSVYWYQQSLDQGLQFLIQYYNGEERAKGNILERFSAQQFPDLHSELNLSSLELGDSALYFCASSAGQGSSYEQYFGPGTRLTVT.

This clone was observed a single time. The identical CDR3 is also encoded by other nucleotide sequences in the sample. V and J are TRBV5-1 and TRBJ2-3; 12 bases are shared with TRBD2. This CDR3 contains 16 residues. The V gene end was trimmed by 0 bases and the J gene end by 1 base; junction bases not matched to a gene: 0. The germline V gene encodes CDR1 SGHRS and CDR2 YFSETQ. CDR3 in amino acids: CASSLGLAGGTDTQYF. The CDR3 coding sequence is TGCGCCAGCAGCTTGGGACTAGCGGGAGGCACAGATACGCAGTATTTT.